This paragraph covers one TCR beta chain sequence. No antigen is known for it. No per-base quality is available; no much larger clone lies one base away. Preparation of the library involved the immunoSEQ multiplex PCR assay. Imported from immuneACCESS, the table was reduced by TCRdb to in-frame sequences with V and J called. These copies leave out some clones; in studies compared against another copy, an unresolved V gene accounts for under half, and the cause of the remainder is not known. Here the sample has fewer than 150,000 clones; nearly 80% occur a single time. Jointly, the top ten make up 5.2% of the sample. In this study, focal radiation therapy paired with CTLA-4 blockade (ipilimumab) was tested in patients who had chemo-refractory metastatic non-small-cell lung cancer. The data originate from a study of radiotherapy plus CTLA-4 blockade in lung cancer (dated by TCRdb to 2017 to 2018). Notes on the research overall: Objective responses were observed in about a sixth of enrolled patients, and disease control was achieved in 25% to 35%.

The germline V gene encodes CDR1 SGHTA and CDR2 FQGNSA. V has 1 base trimmed and J has 3 bases trimmed; junction bases matching no gene number 4. CDR3 length: 15 amino acids, cysteine to valine. The read is trimmed to its CDR3 DNA, 45 bases read in frame from base 1. Results and caveats for the whole study, not just this receptor: After treatment with radiotherapy and ipilimumab, TCR clones that originated in tumors expanded in peripheral blood. Early dynamic changes in blood T cell clones, together with increased serum interferon-beta after radiation, were reported as the strongest predictors of response.

This chain is built from TRBV7-2 and TRBJ2-7, and TRBD1 aligns with 9 junction nucleotides. This clonotype originated in a human donor with non-small cell lung cancer who had a partial response to radiotherapy plus ipilimumab. This specimen consisted of peripheral blood, obtained from a patient treated with radiotherapy plus ipilimumab. At the DNA level, the sequence is TGTGCCAGCAGCTTAGGGACAGGGGCGTACTACGAGCAGTACGTC. This translates into CASSLGTGAYYEQYV.